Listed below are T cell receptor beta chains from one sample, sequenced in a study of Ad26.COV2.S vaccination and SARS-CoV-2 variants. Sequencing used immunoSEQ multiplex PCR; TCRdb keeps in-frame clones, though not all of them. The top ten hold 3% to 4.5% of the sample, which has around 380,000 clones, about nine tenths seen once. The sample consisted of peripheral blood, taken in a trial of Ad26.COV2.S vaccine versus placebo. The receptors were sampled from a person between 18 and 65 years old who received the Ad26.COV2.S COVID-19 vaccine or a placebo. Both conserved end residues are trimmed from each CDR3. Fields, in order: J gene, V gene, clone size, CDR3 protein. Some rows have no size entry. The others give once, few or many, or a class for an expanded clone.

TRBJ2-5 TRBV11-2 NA ASRTGTSGVETQY
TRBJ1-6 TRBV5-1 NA ASSLGGTGENSPLH
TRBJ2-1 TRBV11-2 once ASSHRGPSDEQF
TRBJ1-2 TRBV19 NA ASSRVTGTGYGYT
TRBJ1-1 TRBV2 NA ASSLDTEAF
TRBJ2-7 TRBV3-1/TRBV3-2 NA ASSQGGGSGLEY
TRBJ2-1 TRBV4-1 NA ASSQPASGGADEQF
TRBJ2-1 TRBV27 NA ASSLQPHSDNEQF
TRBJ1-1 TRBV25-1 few ASVGGTGKAF
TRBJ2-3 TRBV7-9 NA ASSSTDTQY
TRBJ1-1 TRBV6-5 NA ASKRNTEAF
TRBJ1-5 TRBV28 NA ASSSPGTGGQPQH
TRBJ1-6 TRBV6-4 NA ASSEDPPGSPLH
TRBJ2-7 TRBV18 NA ASSWTGYEQY
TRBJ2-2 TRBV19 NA ASSPRSPVSNTGELF
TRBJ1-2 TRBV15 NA ATSRGANYGYT
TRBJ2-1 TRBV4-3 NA ASSQDYNEQF
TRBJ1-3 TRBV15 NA ATSRDPTFFLTAGNTIY
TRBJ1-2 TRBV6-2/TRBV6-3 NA ASSRQRDHGYT
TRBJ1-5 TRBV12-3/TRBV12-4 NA ASSLGNQPQH
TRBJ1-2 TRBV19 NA ASSIVGRGLYGYT
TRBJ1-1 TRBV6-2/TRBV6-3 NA ASSYNGAMNTEAF
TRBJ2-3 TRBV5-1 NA ASSKDGTDTQY
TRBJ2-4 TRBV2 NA ASSDSSGIQY
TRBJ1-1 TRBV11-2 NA ASSLDWGLENTEAF
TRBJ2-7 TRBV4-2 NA ASSPRQGSHEQY
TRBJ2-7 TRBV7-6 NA ASSPIEEGYDEQY
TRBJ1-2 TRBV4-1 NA ASSQEAGGYT
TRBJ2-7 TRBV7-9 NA ASSLVSGGFDEQY
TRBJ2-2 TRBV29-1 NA SVGGQRNNGELF
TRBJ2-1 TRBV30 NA AWSVRSYNEQF
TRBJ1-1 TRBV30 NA AWRGVGRSNTEAF
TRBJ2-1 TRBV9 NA ASSARPGYNIYNEQF
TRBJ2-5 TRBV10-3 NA AISETGGRGETQY
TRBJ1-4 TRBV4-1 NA ASSQGTGTGNEKLF
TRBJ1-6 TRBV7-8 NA ASSLKRGQGNSPLH
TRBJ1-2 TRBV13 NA ASSPDREPGYT
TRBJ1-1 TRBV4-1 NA ASSQGFDRYLNTEAF
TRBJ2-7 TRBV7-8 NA ASSLGWVTEQY
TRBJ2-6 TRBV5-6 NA ASSPPRDRGLGANVLT
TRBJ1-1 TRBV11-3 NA ASSPGEGDTEAF
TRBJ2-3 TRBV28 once ASSGTSGGPGDTQY
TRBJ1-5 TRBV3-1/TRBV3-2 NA ASSQAPGHLQPQH
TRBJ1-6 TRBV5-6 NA ASSLVGPLYNSPLH
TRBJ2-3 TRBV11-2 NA ASSLVGGKTDTQY
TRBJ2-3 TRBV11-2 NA ASSLKGDTQY
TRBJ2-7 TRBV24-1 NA ATSEDDRNEQY
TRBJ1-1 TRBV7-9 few ASSFMDGGAF
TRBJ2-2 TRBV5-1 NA ASSLGLAGGQNTGELF
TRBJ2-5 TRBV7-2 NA ASSPVGWAVQETQY
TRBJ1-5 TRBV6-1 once ASSEGPGPRGNQPQH
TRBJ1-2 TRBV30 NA AWSVGVGYT
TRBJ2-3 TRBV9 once ASSVGSPTDTQY
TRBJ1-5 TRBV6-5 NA AGQGLSNQPQH
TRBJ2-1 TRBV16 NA ASSRQGLGEQF